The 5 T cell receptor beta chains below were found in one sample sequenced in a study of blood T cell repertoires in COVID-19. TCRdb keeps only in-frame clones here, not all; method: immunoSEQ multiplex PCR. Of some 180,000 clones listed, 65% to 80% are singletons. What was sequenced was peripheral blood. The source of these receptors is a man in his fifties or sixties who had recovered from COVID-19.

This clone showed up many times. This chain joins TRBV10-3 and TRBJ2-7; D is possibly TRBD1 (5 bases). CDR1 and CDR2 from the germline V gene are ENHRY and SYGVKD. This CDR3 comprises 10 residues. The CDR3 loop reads CAAGPDEQYF. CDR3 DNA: TGTGCGGCAGGGCCGGACGAGCAGTACTTC.

The CDR3 region is CASTNEYTSNQPQHF. The CDR3, as DNA: TGTGCCAGCACAAACGAATACACGAGCAATCAGCCCCAGCATTTT. The V and J genes are TRBV6-5 and TRBJ1-5; D gene unclear. Germline V gives CDR1 MNHEY, CDR2 SVGAGI. This CDR3 region has 15 residues. V was shortened by 7 bases and J by 1 base, with 14 bases between the two germline ends.

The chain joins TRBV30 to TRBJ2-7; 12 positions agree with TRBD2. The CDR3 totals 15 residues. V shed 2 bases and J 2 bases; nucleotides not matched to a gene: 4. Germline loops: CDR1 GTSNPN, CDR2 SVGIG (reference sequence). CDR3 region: CAWSFRTSGTYEQYF. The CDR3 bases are TGTGCCTGGAGTTTTCGGACTAGCGGGACCTACGAGCAGTACTTC.

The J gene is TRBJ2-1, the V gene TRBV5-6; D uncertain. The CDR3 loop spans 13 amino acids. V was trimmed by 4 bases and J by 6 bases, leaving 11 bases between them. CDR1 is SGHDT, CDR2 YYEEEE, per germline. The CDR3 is CASSPSVFNEQFF. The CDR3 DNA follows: TGTGCCAGCAGCCCGAGTGTTTTCAATGAGCAGTTCTTC.

The CDR3 sequence: CASSSSSGRSYNEQFF. Here the CDR3 DNA reads TGTGCCAGCAGTTCATCTAGCGGGAGGAGCTACAATGAGCAGTTCTTC. The V gene is TRBV27, the J gene TRBJ2-1; 11 bases align to TRBD2. Trimming at V came to 4 bases and at J to 3 bases, leaving 5 bases not matched to a gene. CDR3 length: 16 residues. Germline V gene sequence: CDR1 MNHEY, CDR2 SMNVEV (reference sequence).